A single sample gave rise to the 19 T cell receptor beta chains below, sequenced in a study of Ad26.COV2.S vaccination and SARS-CoV-2 variants. Treatment specified: roughly 18 received Ad26.COV2.S at low or high dose, single or two shots; several received placebo; per-sample allocation not given. Repertoires come from day 63 after the first vaccine or placebo injection. The protocol was immunoSEQ multiplex PCR, while the TCRdb copy is restricted to in-frame clones and leaves out a portion. The sample records some 520,000 clones, 87% being singletons. The material sequenced was peripheral blood, taken in a trial of Ad26.COV2.S vaccine versus placebo. The receptor source for this set is a person between 18 and 65 years old who received the Ad26.COV2.S COVID-19 vaccine or a placebo.

The genes are TRBV29-1 and TRBJ2-3; D unresolved. This CDR3 is built from 10 residues. Germline V gene lookup returns CDR1 SQVTM and CDR2 ANQGSEA. The ends were cut back, 4 bases at V and 5 bases at J, with 4 bases in the middle. CDR3 sequence (DNA): TGCAGCGTTGGTTTAGATACGCAGTATTTT. This encodes CSVGLDTQYF.

This clone was observed a few times. This chain uses TRBV6-1 with TRBJ2-3; D is tentatively TRBD1 or TRBD2 (5 bases each). Trimming took off 3 bases at V and 1 base at J, with 17 bases between the two ends. This CDR3 comprises 17 residues. CDR1 is MNHNS, CDR2 SASEGT, per germline. The CDR3 protein is CASSDTGRKTRTDTQYF. CDR3 bases: TGTGCCAGCAGTGATACGGGACGGAAGACTCGCACAGATACGCAGTATTTT.

The rearrangement uses TRBV5-1 and TRBJ1-2; tentative D call: TRBD1 (5 bases). Germline V CDR1 and CDR2: SGHRS, YFSETQ. The V gene lost 4 bases and the J gene lost 5 bases, with 12 bases spanning the gap. This CDR3 is 13 amino acids long. The CDR3 region is CASSEGLTYGYTF. The CDR3 DNA reads as TGCGCCAGCAGCGAGGGACTGACTTATGGCTACACCTTC. The variable domain in full, completed from reference TRBV5-1 and TRBJ1-2, reads KAGVTQTPRYLIKTRGQQVTLSCSPISGHRSVSWYQQTPGQGLQFLFEYFSETQRNKGNFPGRFSGRQFSNSRSEMNVSTLELGDSALYLCASSEGLTYGYTFGSGTRLTVV.

With regard to this clone: Different DNA sequences within this sample yield the same CDR3. The V gene is TRBV7-8, the J gene TRBJ2-7; TRBD1 might be the D (6 bases). The CDR3 has 12 residues. Germline-derived CDR1 and CDR2 are SGHVS and FQNEAQ. V dropped 4 bases and J dropped 5 bases, with 9 bases sitting between them. The CDR3 loop reads CASSSTGNEQYF. As DNA, the CDR3 is TGTGCCAGCAGCTCGACAGGTAACGAGCAGTACTTC. Combining the CDR3 with reference TRBV7-8 and TRBJ2-7 gives the whole variable domain GAGVSQSPRYKVAKRGQDVALRCDPISGHVSLFWYQQALGQGPEFLTYFQNEAQLDKSGLPSDRFFAERPEGSVSTLKIQRTQQEDSAVYLCASSSTGNEQYFGPGTRLTVT.

This clone was seen a few times. The V and J genes are TRBV24-1 and TRBJ2-2; 7 nucleotides line up with TRBD1. The CDR3 is 16 residues long. Germline CDR1 is KGHDR and CDR2 is SFDVKD. The J segment lost 3 bases and the V segment lost 4 bases, leaving 7 bases of the junction unmatched. The CDR3 DNA is TGTGCCACCAGTGAACCCAGGGACAGTTACACCGGGGAGCTGTTTTTT. It encodes CATSEPRDSYTGELFF.

The rearrangement joins TRBV4-2 to TRBJ1-2, with TRBD1 matching over 7 bases. With V trimmed by 1 base and J by 7 bases, 3 bases remained unmatched. Germline V gives CDR1 LGHNA, CDR2 YNFKEQ. This CDR3 has 13 residues. The CDR3 coding sequence is TGTGCCAGCAGCCAAGTCAGGGGGGTTGGCTACACCTTC. Protein sequence: CASSQVRGVGYTF.

There are a few counts of this clone. V gene TRBV27 combines with J gene TRBJ1-5, with 8 bases lining up with TRBD1. Germline loops: CDR1 MNHEY, CDR2 SMNVEV (reference sequence). The CDR3 extends over 15 amino acids. The J segment lost 4 bases and the V segment lost 1 base, leaving 3 bases of the junction unmatched. The CDR3 region is CASSLLGQVNQPQHF. The DNA of the CDR3 is TGTGCCAGCAGTTTATTGGGACAGGTAAATCAGCCCCAGCATTTT.

V is TRBV5-5 and J is TRBJ2-3; 9 bases are shared with TRBD1. Germline V gives CDR1 SGHKS, CDR2 YYEKEE (reference sequence). V shed 4 bases and J 7 bases; nucleotides not matched to a gene: 10. The CDR3 extends over 15 amino acids. The CDR3 coding sequence is TGTGCCAGCAGCGGGACCGGGACAGGGCTCCATACGCAGTATTTT. Its protein is CASSGTGTGLHTQYF. Drawing the rest from reference TRBV5-5 and TRBJ2-3, the complete variable domain is DAGVTQSPTHLIKTRGQQVTLRCSPISGHKSVSWYQQVLGQGPQFIFQYYEKEERGRGNFPDRFSARQFPNYSSELNVNALLLGDSALYLCASSGTGTGLHTQYFGPGTRLTVL.

V gene TRBV11-3 combines with J gene TRBJ2-5; D is undetermined. Germline V gene sequence: CDR1 SGHNT, CDR2 YENEEA. The V end lost 1 base, the J end lost 2 bases, and 11 bases lay between the germline ends. The CDR3 spans 15 residues. CDR3 nucleotide sequence: TGTGCCAGCAGCTTAGGCATGAAAGCTCAAGAGACCCAGTACTTC. It encodes CASSLGMKAQETQYF.

The chain uses TRBV7-2 and TRBJ2-1; TRBD2 aligns across 9 bases. Germline CDR1 and CDR2: SGHTA and FQGNSA. Unmatched junction bases numbered 5, after V lost 5 bases and J lost 3 bases. This CDR3 comprises 15 residues. This CDR3 reads CASSISGGNYNEQFF. The DNA for the CDR3 is TGTGCCAGCAGCATTAGCGGGGGTAACTACAATGAGCAGTTCTTC. The full variable domain, in which reference TRBV7-2 and TRBJ2-1 provide the parts outside the CDR3, is GAGVSQSPSNKVTEKGKDVELRCDPISGHTALYWYRQSLGQGLEFLIYFQGNSAPDKSGLPSDRFSAERTGGSVSTLTIQRTQQEDSAVYLCASSISGGNYNEQFFGPGTRLTVL.

The rearrangement links TRBV10-3 to TRBJ1-2; D gene unclear. Trimming left V 2 bases short and J 3 bases short, with 4 bases between. CDR3 length: 12 amino acids. From germline, CDR1 is ENHRY and CDR2 SYGVKD. CDR3: CAISEAHYGYTF. In DNA form, the CDR3 reads TGTGCCATCAGTGAGGCCCACTATGGCTACACCTTC.

V is TRBV7-6 and J is TRBJ2-7; 9 bases match TRBD1. Per the germline V gene, CDR1 is SGHVS and CDR2 is FNYEAQ. The CDR3 is 16 amino acids. V lost 5 bases, J lost 6 bases, and 14 bases stayed unmatched. CDR3 DNA: TGTGCCAGCAGCCTTGCCTCCGGGACAGGGTATGTCGAGCAGTACTTC. Translated: CASSLASGTGYVEQYF.

The chain combines TRBV7-8 with TRBJ2-2, with TRBD2 matching over 15 bases. J lost 6 bases, V lost 4 bases, and 6 bases had no gene match. Germline V gene sequence: CDR1 SGHVS, CDR2 FQNEAQ. The CDR3 has 17 amino acids. Written as DNA, the CDR3 is TGTGCCAGCAGCTCGGGACTAGCGGGAGGTAGAGCCGGGGAGCTGTTTTTT. Its protein product is CASSSGLAGGRAGELFF.

A few counts support this clone. The chain is built from TRBV5-4 and TRBJ1-5, with D perhaps matching TRBD1 (6 bases). The CDR3 is made up of 14 amino acids. The V gene's germline CDR1 is SGHNT and CDR2 YYREEE (reference sequence). Trimming stripped 0 bases from V and 5 bases from J, with 9 bases between. The CDR3 sequence: CASSLAGDDQPQHF. The CDR3 coding sequence is TGTGCCAGCAGCTTGGCAGGGGACGATCAGCCCCAGCATTTT.

The chain joins TRBV18 to TRBJ2-1; no definite D call. The V gene's germline CDR1 is KGHSH and CDR2 LQKENI. The CDR3 contains 14 residues. V lost 1 base to trimming and J lost 14 bases, with 18 bases between them. This chain's CDR3 is CASSPLMDRAKEFF. CDR3 bases: TGTGCCAGCTCACCACTCATGGACCGCGCCAAGGAGTTCTTC.

This sequence joins TRBV19 and TRBJ2-1, with D maybe TRBD1 (6 bases). V lost 1 base to trimming and J lost 8 bases, with 9 bases between them. Germline CDR1 is LNHDA and CDR2 is SQIVND (reference sequence). This CDR3 is 13 amino acids long. CDR3: CASSIGQGYEQFF. The CDR3 region has the DNA TGTGCCAGTAGTATAGGGCAGGGGTATGAGCAGTTCTTC.

The chain couples TRBV5-1 to TRBJ2-3; D gene unclear. The CDR3 has 14 amino acids. Germline V CDR1 and CDR2: SGHRS, YFSETQ. V lost 0 bases and J 6 bases, leaving 11 bases between the germline ends. DNA for the CDR3: TGCGCCAGCAGCTTGGCCATGGACCCGGATACGCAGTATTTT. Protein product: CASSLAMDPDTQYF.

The chain is built from TRBV6-2 or TRBV6-3 and TRBJ2-2; 7 nucleotides agree with TRBD1. Per the germline V gene, CDR1 is MNHEY and CDR2 is SVGEGT. The CDR3 runs to 16 residues. Trimming at V came to 0 bases and at J to 0 bases, leaving 1 base not matched to a gene. The CDR3 region is CASSYSGTANTGELFF. As DNA, the CDR3 is TGTGCCAGCAGTTACTCCGGGACAGCGAACACCGGGGAGCTGTTTTTT.

This chain uses TRBV10-3 with TRBJ2-1, with D possibly matching TRBD2 (5 bases). From germline, CDR1 is ENHRY and CDR2 SYGVKD. CDR3 length: 15 amino acids. V was trimmed by 3 bases and J by 4 bases, leaving 13 bases between them. In nucleotides, the CDR3 is TGTGCCATCAGTGACTCCGGAGGAGCATACAATGAGCAGTTCTTC. Protein sequence: CAISDSGGAYNEQFF.